Here is one T cell receptor (beta chain) with its context. Compared with the rest of its sample, this clonotype is medium-sized (0.01 to 0.1%). The target of this receptor is not known. Base qualities are not provided; no much larger clone lies one nucleotide away. Library construction relied on PCR. DNA from cultured CD4+ T cells underwent TCR sequencing with the Oncomine TCR Beta short-read assay at the Johns Hopkins FTIC core. The QIAamp micro DNA kit was used to extract genomic DNA from the cultured CD4+ T cells. Oncomine TCR Beta libraries from cultured CD4+ T cells were pooled with unique dual indexes and sequenced on an Illumina iSeq 100. The authors processed their data as follows. Non-productive sequences were removed, and CDR3s not starting with C, not ending with F or W, or shorter than 7 amino acids were discarded. The MANAFEST web application was used to identify antigen-specific clonotypes by comparing peptide-stimulated wells against reference wells and other culture wells. An FDR below 0.05, an odds ratio above 5, and a productive frequency above 0.1% in at least two of three replicate wells were required for clones to be considered positive. A clonotype was classed as cross-reactive if the clonotype showed significant expansion both in SARS-CoV-2 spike wells and in at least one common cold coronavirus spike condition. Similarity between CDR3 sequences was evaluated in R version 3.6.1 using Levenshtein distances (stringdist) and unrooted phylogenetic trees (ape). TCRdb took the public reads, trimmed them with fastp at Q25, ran MiXCR for clone calling and kept in-frame beta chains. Each entry merges the rows of one CDR3 protein and shows their most common DNA and genes. The V and J calls reflect TCRdb's pipeline rather than the authors' work. Present in this sample are 9,000 to 15,000 distinct CDR3 sequences, around 60% of which were seen just once. In total, the top ten clones hold 11% to 15% of the sample.

The data derive from a study of vaccination and CD4 T cells after COVID-19 (dated by TCRdb to between 2021 and 2023). Some background on the complete study: Convalescent patients had a positive SARS-CoV-2 result on nasal swab PCR, and of these patients, fewer than ten had mild disease and one had severe disease. The convalescent cohort comprised six males and four females, including two Hispanic individuals, seven Caucasians, two Asians and one multiracial person. Two doses of either the Pfizer-BioNTech BNT162b2 vaccine (n=8) or the Moderna mRNA-1273 vaccine (n=2) were administered to participants. Post-COVID blood samples from convalescent patients were collected a median of around 100 days after diagnosis, with a range of 35 to 161 days. Post-vaccine blood samples were obtained a median of about 72 days after the second vaccine dose, with a range of about 13 to 250 days. Overlapping spike peptide pools from SARS-CoV-2 and from the common cold coronaviruses HCoV-NL63, HCoV-OC43 and HCoV-229E were used as culture stimuli. In control cultures, a CEFX viral epitope pool was used as positive control, an HIV-1 Nef peptide pool was used as negative control, or no peptide was added. In roughly 10 COVID-19 convalescent patients and a handful of infection-naive healthy vaccine recipients, the spike-specific CD4+ TCR repertoire before mRNA vaccination was compared with the repertoire after mRNA vaccination.

What this sample's treatment or condition label stands for: approximately nine-day PBMC culture with coronavirus spike peptide pools or control peptides (ViraFEST assay). To expand antigen-specific T cells with peptide pools and then pick out the expanded clonotypes through TCR sequencing, the study relied on the ViraFEST assay. The positive SARS-CoV-2 PCR tests of the convalescent patients were dated from March to December 2020, before the Alpha, Beta and Delta variants emerged in the United States. Each well held approximately 2 million PBMCs cultured in IMDM containing roughly 5% human AB serum and approximately 9.4 IU/ml IL-2, with 10 ug/ml peptide pools added. On days 3 and 7, half of the culture medium was replaced with fresh IL-2-containing medium. After ten to eleven days of culture, CD4+ T cells were isolated by negative selection using the EasySep CD4+ T cell isolation kit. PBMCs were separated from whole blood using Ficoll-Paque Plus gradient centrifugation and then either used fresh or cryopreserved at -140C. Triplicate wells were generally used for each culture condition.

The investigation overall reported the following: Among the post-vaccine SARS-CoV-2-reactive clones in convalescent patients, a median around 85% showed up only after vaccination, which suggests vaccine-specific priming. An increase in the median number of SARS-CoV-2-reactive clonotypes from some 20 after infection to a few dozen after vaccination was observed, but the change was not found to be significant. Nearly all vaccine-specific clones in convalescent patients (304 of 307) were mono-reactive for SARS-CoV-2 spike rather than cross-reactive with common cold coronaviruses. Relatively few convalescent patients were included in the study, and early timepoints after natural infection were not analyzed.

The sample comprised CD4+ T cells from blood, cultured in vitro. This TCR came from a human donor who had recovered from COVID-19.

CDR3 loop: CSAPTGKPDRQYF. The nucleotide sequence reads TGCAGTGCTCCCACAGGGAAACCCGACCGGCAGTACTTC. The chain is assembled from TRBV20-1 and TRBJ2-7; TRBD1 is a weak D gene call, 6 bases matching. V sheds 5 bases and J sheds 9 bases, leaving 20 bases between their ends. Including the terminal cysteine and phenylalanine, the CDR3 comprises 13 residues. CDR3 DNA is the only sequence kept; it has 39 bases, read in frame from the first base. From the germline V gene (reference sequence), CDR1 is DFQATT and CDR2 is SNEGSKA.